One sample yielded the 21 T cell receptor beta chains listed below, sequenced in a study of blood T cell repertoires in COVID-19. Method: immunoSEQ multiplex PCR; TCRdb's copy keeps in-frame clones and lacks some. The sample comprises fewer than 45,000 clones, roughly four fifths of which are singletons, and approximately 38% rests with the top ten. Sequencing was performed on peripheral blood. The receptor source for this set is a middle-aged man with active or convalescent COVID-19.

V gene TRBV6-1 combines with J gene TRBJ2-7, with a weak D call TRBD1 (5 bases). Per the germline V gene, CDR1 is MNHNS and CDR2 is SASEGT. V was shortened by 2 bases and J by 0 bases, with 8 bases between the two germline ends. CDR3 length equals 14 residues. DNA for the CDR3: TGTGCCAGCAGTGAACCTGGGGCCTCCTACGAGCAGTACTTC. This codes for CASSEPGASYEQYF.

The J gene is TRBJ2-1, the V gene TRBV27; 9 nucleotides agree with TRBD1. Trimming removed 0 bases from V and 8 bases from J; junction bases left unmatched: 5. Germline values: CDR1 MNHEY, CDR2 SMNVEV (reference sequence). The CDR3 spans 15 residues. The CDR3 coding sequence is TGTGCCAGCAGTTTATCGATGGACAGGGGCGATGAGCAGTTCTTC. Protein: CASSLSMDRGDEQFF.

This chain connects TRBV29-1 to TRBJ1-2; 9 positions match TRBD1. Looked up from germline, CDR1 is SQVTM and CDR2 is ANQGSEA. The J segment lost 7 bases and the V segment lost 1 base, leaving 4 bases of the junction unmatched. This CDR3 has 13 residues. The CDR3 DNA is TGCAGCGTTGAAGGGACAGGGGCCAGTGGCTACACCTTC. Its translation: CSVEGTGASGYTF. Filled out from reference TRBV29-1 and TRBJ1-2, the complete variable domain reads SAVISQKPSRDICQRGTSLTIQCQVDSQVTMMFWYRQQPGQSLTLIATANQGSEATYESGFVIDKFPISRPNLTFSTLTVSNMSPEDSSIYLCSVEGTGASGYTFGSGTRLTVV.

The V call is TRBV4-3, the J call TRBJ1-2; 8 bases fit TRBD1. Germline CDR1 LGHNA, CDR2 YSLEER. Losses at the gene ends were 9 bases for V and 6 bases for J; bases not matched to a gene: 9. The CDR3 extends over 13 amino acids. The CDR3 here is CASRGQGANGYTF. The CDR3 region has the DNA TGCGCCAGTAGGGGGCAGGGGGCAAATGGCTACACCTTC.

The CDR3: CAWSLSGRPYEQYF. CDR3 coding DNA: TGTGCCTGGAGTTTATCCGGGAGGCCCTACGAGCAGTACTTC. The chain joins TRBV30 to TRBJ2-7; 7 nucleotides match TRBD2. In germline, CDR1 is GTSNPN, CDR2 SVGIG (reference sequence). The CDR3 extends over 14 amino acids. V was clipped by 2 bases and J by 2 bases; unmatched bases: 6.

The chain recombines TRBV20-1 with TRBJ2-5, with a weak D call TRBD2 (7 bases). Germline V gives CDR1 DFQATT, CDR2 SNEGSKA (reference sequence). The ends were cut back, 3 bases at V and 4 bases at J, with 18 bases in the middle. The CDR3 covers 15 residues. The CDR3 here is CSASAGQGRGETQYF. In DNA form, the CDR3 reads TGCAGTGCTAGTGCAGGGCAGGGGAGGGGAGAGACCCAGTACTTC.

This rearrangement joins TRBV25-1 to TRBJ2-5; 8 nucleotides align to TRBD2. The ends lost 3 bases at V and 1 base at J; junction bases unmatched: 10. CDR3 length: 17 residues. Germline V gives CDR1 MGHDK, CDR2 SYGVNS. The CDR3 is CASSESTGTRTQETQYF. The CDR3, as DNA: TGTGCCAGCAGTGAGTCAACCGGGACTAGAACCCAAGAGACCCAGTACTTC. The full variable domain, completed using reference TRBV25-1 and TRBJ2-5, is EADIYQTPRYLVIGTGKKITLECSQTMGHDKMYWYQQDPGMELHLIHYSYGVNSTEKGDLSSESTVSRIRTEHFPLTLESARPSHTSQYLCASSESTGTRTQETQYFGPGTRLLVL.

This chain joins TRBV4-2 and TRBJ1-4, with D possibly being TRBD1 (6 bases). From germline, CDR1 is LGHNA and CDR2 YNFKEQ. CDR3 length equals 14 residues. The germline V and J ends were trimmed by 6 bases and 8 bases, with 16 bases remaining between them. CDR3 region: CASSIHRTEEKLFF. DNA of the CDR3: TGTGCCAGCAGTATCCACAGGACAGAAGAAAAACTGTTTTTT.

The chain has TRBV6-5 and TRBJ1-1; unclear D gene. The CDR3 is 13 residues long. The V and J ends lost 6 bases and 1 base respectively, with 9 bases between them. Germline CDR1 reads MNHEY; CDR2 reads SVGAGI. CDR3 sequence: CASSLRPNTEAFF. CDR3 nucleotide sequence: TGTGCCAGCAGCCTTCGTCCGAACACTGAAGCTTTCTTT.

This sequence joins TRBV30 and TRBJ1-4, with 9 bases fitting TRBD1. V gave up 7 bases and J gave up 5 bases; unmatched junction bases: 5. Germline-derived CDR1 and CDR2 are GTSNPN and SVGIG (reference sequence). The CDR3 is 13 residues long. The CDR3 loop reads CASLTGGNEKLFF. In DNA form, the CDR3 reads TGTGCCTCACTGACAGGGGGAAATGAAAAACTGTTTTTT.

This clone showed up just a few times. Other DNA variants within this sample encode the same CDR3. The chain joins TRBV7-2 to TRBJ1-2; D remains unclear. CDR3 size: 15 residues. Germline CDR1 SGHTA, CDR2 FQGNSA. The V gene lost 1 base and the J gene lost 0 bases, with 9 bases spanning the gap. The chain's CDR3 is CASSLVGASNYGYTF. As DNA, the CDR3 is TGTGCCAGCAGCTTAGTAGGAGCATCTAACTATGGCTACACCTTC.

Here the CDR3 DNA reads TGTGCCAGCCAAGCAGGGACAACTAACTATGGCTACACCTTC. Translating gives CASQAGTTNYGYTF. V and J are TRBV13 and TRBJ1-2, with D possibly being TRBD1 (6 bases). V dropped 8 bases and J dropped 0 bases, with 13 bases sitting between them. The CDR3 extends over 14 amino acids. Germline loops: CDR1 PRHDT, CDR2 FYEKMQ (reference sequence).

The CDR3 here is CASSLQLAGGPGEQYF. For the CDR3, the DNA is TGCGCCAGCAGCTTGCAACTAGCGGGAGGGCCTGGCGAGCAGTACTTC. This chain connects TRBV5-1 to TRBJ2-7; 13 nucleotides match TRBD2. The CDR3 spans 16 residues. V lost 1 base and J lost 6; bases outside the gene matches: 7. CDR1 SGHRS and CDR2 YFSETQ come from the germline V gene.

CDR3 in DNA: TGTGCCAGCAGTTACAGGAGGGTCGGGGAGCTGTTTTTT. This translates into CASSYRRVGELFF. This chain uses TRBV6-5 with TRBJ2-2; D may be TRBD2 (6 bases). The V end lost 2 bases, the J end lost 7 bases, and 8 bases lay between the germline ends. From germline, CDR1 is MNHEY and CDR2 SVGAGI. This CDR3 has 13 amino acids.

V is TRBV7-6 and J is TRBJ2-3; D gene uncertain. Germline V gives CDR1 SGHVS, CDR2 FNYEAQ. This CDR3 spans 15 amino acids. V lost 2 bases, J lost 0 bases, and 9 bases lay in between. The DNA of the CDR3 is TGTGCCAGCAGCTTAACGGGTTTTAGCACAGATACGCAGTATTTT. Residues: CASSLTGFSTDTQYF.

The chain is built from TRBV19 and TRBJ1-2, with a weak D call TRBD1 (6 bases). With 3 bases removed from V and 14 bases from J, the gap between germline ends came to 13 bases. Germline CDR1 is LNHDA and CDR2 is SQIVND (reference sequence). The CDR3 is 11 residues long. Here the CDR3 reads CASSIKGGQTF. The CDR3 nucleotides are TGTGCCAGTAGTATCAAGGGGGGGCAGACCTTC.

The chain joins TRBV18 to TRBJ1-1; no clear D. CDR1 and CDR2 (germline): KGHSH, LQKENI. The CDR3 consists of 14 residues. V gave up 6 bases and J gave up 3 bases, with 14 bases separating them. This chain's CDR3 is CASSLEVGDTEAFF. In nucleotides, the CDR3 is TGTGCCAGCTCCCTGGAGGTCGGGGACACTGAAGCTTTCTTT.

The rearrangement uses TRBV6-5 and TRBJ2-1, with D perhaps TRBD2 (5 bases). The V end was cut by 7 bases, the J end by 0 bases, with 13 bases between. Germline lookup yields CDR1 MNHEY and CDR2 SVGAGI. The CDR3 contains 15 residues. The CDR3 spells CASTLPRGSYNEQFF. Here the CDR3 DNA reads TGTGCCAGCACCCTGCCCCGGGGCTCCTACAATGAGCAGTTCTTC.

J is TRBJ2-2 and V is TRBV6-2 or TRBV6-3, with TRBD2 matching over 8 bases. The CDR3 length is 16 residues. Trimming cost V 4 bases and J 4 bases; bases outside gene matches: 8. Per the germline V gene, CDR1 is MNHEY and CDR2 is SVGEGT. The CDR3 loop is CASSSSGGVTTGELFF. The CDR3 nucleotides are TGTGCCAGCAGTTCGTCCGGGGGGGTTACCACCGGGGAGCTGTTTTTT.

This chain uses TRBV4-1 with TRBJ1-3; D is unclear. CDR3 length: 15 amino acids. V was cut by 1 base and J by 2 bases, with 9 bases left in between. Germline V gene lookup returns CDR1 MGHRA and CDR2 YSYEKL. CDR3 nucleotides: TGCGCCAGCAGCCAAGGCGGCAGCCCTGGAAACACCATATATTTT. It yields the protein CASSQGGSPGNTIYF.

The V gene is TRBV18, the J gene TRBJ2-7; TRBD1 aligns across 8 bases. Germline CDR1 is KGHSH and CDR2 is LQKENI. J lost 5 bases, V lost 6 bases, and 12 bases had no gene match. The CDR3 is 15 amino acids. The CDR3 nucleotides are TGTGCCAGCTCGCCTCCGGGACAGGTTGTTCACGAGCAGTACTTC. Translating it yields CASSPPGQVVHEQYF.